Each of the 25 T cell receptor beta chains below was sequenced from the same sample in a study of PD-L1 blockade in urothelial cancer (dated by TCRdb to between 2016 and 2019). The method was the immunoSEQ multiplex PCR assay. TCRdb's version of the immuneACCESS table is confined to in-frame rearrangements and falls short of the full clone set. An unresolved V gene accounts for under half of the shortfall where checked; the remainder is of unknown origin. The sample records tens of thousands of clones, roughly 89% of which are singletons. Roughly 14% of the sample goes to the ten largest clones. The time point label, as the study defines it: pretreatment peripheral blood. Specimen: PBMCs, collected around atezolizumab (anti-PD-L1) treatment. The receptors were sampled from a woman in her fifties or sixties with urothelial cancer.

The chain joins TRBV2 to TRBJ2-5; 11 nucleotides align to TRBD1. Germline V CDR1 and CDR2: SNHLY, FYNNEI. V lost 7 bases and J lost 4; bases outside the gene matches: 5. The CDR3 covers 14 residues. CDR3 sequence: CASNGQGALETQYF. CDR3 nucleotide sequence: TGTGCCAGCAACGGACAGGGGGCTCTAGAGACCCAGTACTTC.

This chain uses TRBV2 with TRBJ2-1; 10 nucleotides match TRBD2. The V gene end was trimmed by 9 bases and the J gene end by 7 bases; junction bases not matched to a gene: 6. The V gene's germline CDR1 is SNHLY and CDR2 FYNNEI. The CDR3 consists of 13 residues. The DNA of the CDR3 is TGTGCCAGGGGGACTAGCGATGGTAATGAGCAGTTCTTC. This translates into CARGTSDGNEQFF.

This chain connects TRBV21-1 to TRBJ2-3; whether TRBD2, the table's D call, matches the DNA was not checked. TRBV21-1 is termed a pseudogene. The CDR3 contains 16 residues. The CDR3 reads CASSTHPPGLADTQYF. The CDR3 coding sequence is TGTGCCAGCAGCACCCACCCGCCGGGACTAGCGGATACGCAGTATTTT.

The V and J genes are TRBV7-9 and TRBJ2-7, with 9 bases lining up with TRBD1. Germline CDR1 is SEHNR and CDR2 is FQNEAQ (reference sequence). The ends lost 2 bases at V and 9 bases at J; junction bases unmatched: 5. There are 13 residues in the CDR3. CDR3 DNA sequence: TGTGCCAGCAGCTTAAGAAAGGGACAGGGGCAGTACTTC. Translated: CASSLRKGQGQYF.

The gene calls are TRBV7-2 and TRBJ1-5; 8 bases map to TRBD1. The CDR3 sequence is 15 residues long. The germline V gene encodes CDR1 SGHTA and CDR2 FQGNSA. The V segment lost 5 bases and the J segment 4 bases; nucleotides outside the gene matches: 7. This CDR3 reads CASSLGTGYNQPQHF. The DNA for the CDR3 is TGTGCCAGCAGCCTTGGGACAGGTTATAATCAGCCCCAGCATTTT.

A single count supports this clone. The rearrangement links TRBV6-1 to TRBJ1-2, with D perhaps matching TRBD1 (6 bases). The CDR3 is 14 residues long. The V end lost 6 bases, the J end lost 7 bases, and 18 bases lay between the germline ends. Germline lookup yields CDR1 MNHNS and CDR2 SASEGT. The CDR3 region has the DNA TGTGCCAGCAGCCTTACAGGGTTCGCTAGTGGCTACACCTTC. Its protein is CASSLTGFASGYTF.

The chain employs TRBV28 and TRBJ2-3; D might be TRBD2 (6 bases). V was clipped by 2 bases and J by 1 base, with 10 bases between them. CDR1 and CDR2 (germline): MDHEN, SYDVKM. This CDR3 is built from 15 residues. The chain's CDR3 is CASSLVGRGTDTQYF. The CDR3 coding sequence is TGTGCCAGCAGTTTAGTCGGGAGAGGCACAGATACGCAGTATTTT. The full variable domain, rest sourced from reference TRBV28 and TRBJ2-3, is DVKVTQSSRYLVKRTGEKVFLECVQDMDHENMFWYRQDPGLGLRLIYFSYDVKMKEKGDIPEGYSVSREKKERFSLILESASTNQTSMYLCASSLVGRGTDTQYFGPGTRLTVL.

This chain connects TRBV28 to TRBJ2-7; TRBD1 aligns across 8 bases. With V trimmed by 5 bases and J by 3 bases, 3 bases remained unmatched. CDR3 size: 13 residues. Germline CDR1 and CDR2: MDHEN and SYDVKM. CDR3 nucleotides: TGTGCCAGCAGTACCGGACAGGGCTACGAGCAGTACTTC. Protein sequence: CASSTGQGYEQYF.

V is TRBV7-9 and J is TRBJ1-3; D is possibly TRBD1 (5 bases). Trimming left V 1 base short and J 0 bases short, with 10 bases between. Germline V CDR1 and CDR2: SEHNR, FQNEAQ (reference sequence). The CDR3 loop spans 16 amino acids. CDR3 sequence: CASSLDRTYSGNTIYF. In nucleotides, the CDR3 is TGTGCCAGCAGCTTAGATCGGACATACTCTGGAAACACCATATATTTT.

The chain links TRBV9 to TRBJ2-3; 11 positions match TRBD2. This CDR3 region has 16 residues. The germline gives CDR1 SGDLS, CDR2 YYNGEE. With V trimmed by 3 bases and J by 2 bases, 5 bases remained unmatched. In nucleotides, the CDR3 is TGTGCCAGCAGCGACAGACTAGCGGGGCCCACAGATACGCAGTATTTT. This gives the protein CASSDRLAGPTDTQYF.

The J gene is TRBJ1-4, the V gene TRBV11-2, with 8 bases fitting TRBD1. V lost 1 base to trimming and J lost 5 bases; unmatched junction nucleotides: 9. The CDR3 runs 17 residues. Germline CDR1 is SGHAT and CDR2 is FQNNGV. The CDR3 loop is CASSLGQGRTANEKLFF. As DNA, the CDR3 is TGTGCCAGCAGCTTAGGACAGGGGAGAACGGCGAATGAAAAACTGTTTTTT.

The chain is built from TRBV28 and TRBJ1-1, with D possibly being TRBD1 (6 bases). The length of the CDR3 is 16 residues. Per the germline V gene, CDR1 is MDHEN and CDR2 is SYDVKM. The ends were cut back, 5 bases at V and 3 bases at J, with 19 bases in the middle. The CDR3 spells CASSLTEDSPDTEAFF. The CDR3 nucleotides are TGTGCCAGCAGTCTAACGGAGGACAGTCCTGACACTGAAGCTTTCTTT.

The genes are TRBV15 and TRBJ2-7; weak D call: TRBD2 (5 bases). CDR1 LNHNV and CDR2 YYDKDF come from the germline V gene (reference sequence). The V end was cut by 3 bases, the J end by 4 bases, with 10 bases between. The CDR3 spans 13 residues. The CDR3 nucleotides read TGTGCCACCAGCAGTCGACTACTGTACGAGCAGTACTTC. It is translated as CATSSRLLYEQYF. Together with reference TRBV15 and TRBJ2-7, the CDR3 gives the full variable domain: DAMVIQNPRYQVTQFGKPVTLSCSQTLNHNVMYWYQQKSSQAPKLLFHYYDKDFNNEADTPDNFQSRRPNTSFCFLDIRSPGLGDTAMYLCATSSRLLYEQYFGPGTRLTVT.

This clone came up a few times. The rearrangement joins TRBV19 to TRBJ1-5; 7 bases are a match to TRBD1. Trimming cost V 11 bases and J 7 bases; bases outside gene matches: 14. This CDR3 is built from 14 residues. Germline V gene lookup returns CDR1 LNHDA and CDR2 SQIVND (reference sequence). Written as DNA, the CDR3 is TGTGCCTGCGCCTTACAGGGGTTCTGGCAGCCCCAGCATTTT. Protein product: CACALQGFWQPQHF.

This chain connects TRBV19 to TRBJ2-2; 9 positions match TRBD2. CDR1 and CDR2 (germline): LNHDA, SQIVND (reference sequence). The CDR3 runs to 14 residues. The V segment lost 10 bases and the J segment 2 bases; nucleotides outside the gene matches: 5. The CDR3 reads CATRLAENTGELFF. For the CDR3, the DNA is TGTGCCACCCGACTAGCGGAAAACACCGGGGAGCTGTTTTTT.

This clone was recorded a few times. The chain combines TRBV4-3 with TRBJ1-2; D gene ambiguous. The CDR3 spans 13 residues. Germline assignment: CDR1 LGHNA and CDR2 YSLEER. Trimming shortened V by 1 base and J by 5 bases, and 8 bases separated the two germline ends. This CDR3 reads CASSQGAGYGYTF. The CDR3, as DNA: TGCGCCAGCAGCCAAGGGGCGGGTTATGGCTACACCTTC.

This chain links TRBV5-6 with TRBJ2-3; D not resolved. In germline, CDR1 is SGHDT, CDR2 YYEEEE. With 1 base removed from V and 0 bases from J, the gap between germline ends came to 12 bases. CDR3 size: 16 residues. CDR3: CASSLPGATSTDTQYF. The CDR3 DNA reads TGTGCCAGCAGCTTGCCCGGCGCGACTAGCACAGATACGCAGTATTTT.

The rearrangement joins TRBV9 to TRBJ2-2; 10 bases fit TRBD2. This CDR3 has 17 amino acids. V lost 0 bases to trimming and J lost 1 base; unmatched junction nucleotides: 3. The germline V gene encodes CDR1 SGDLS and CDR2 YYNGEE. The CDR3 DNA sequence: TGTGCCAGCAGCGTAGCGGCTAGCGGGGGGAACACCGGGGAGCTGTTTTTT. It translates to CASSVAASGGNTGELFF.

The chain couples TRBV28 to TRBJ1-2; no clear D. The CDR3 is 13 residues long. Germline assignment: CDR1 MDHEN and CDR2 SYDVKM. V was trimmed by 9 bases and J by 2 bases, leaving 13 bases between them. CDR3 region: CASGPPSNYGYTF. In nucleotides, the CDR3 is TGTGCCAGTGGGCCACCTTCCAACTATGGCTACACCTTC.

The gene calls are TRBV4-1 and TRBJ2-3; D may be TRBD2 (6 bases). The CDR3 has 16 residues. Germline V CDR1 and CDR2: MGHRA, YSYEKL. Trimming pared 4 bases from V and 2 bases from J, leaving 16 bases between. The CDR3 sequence is CASSLTGDIYTDTQYF. CDR3 DNA sequence: TGCGCCAGCAGCCTCACGGGAGACATCTACACAGATACGCAGTATTTT.

This chain uses TRBV2 with TRBJ1-6, with TRBD1 as a possible D gene (5 bases). This CDR3 has 13 residues. Germline loops: CDR1 SNHLY, CDR2 FYNNEI. The V end lost 7 bases, the J end lost 10 bases, and 14 bases lay between the germline ends. CDR3 in amino acids: CASISREGSPLHF. The CDR3 DNA is TGTGCCAGCATAAGCAGGGAGGGATCACCCCTCCACTTT.

The chain joins TRBV5-1 to TRBJ1-1; 7 bases agree with TRBD1. This CDR3 comprises 13 residues. Germline-derived CDR1 and CDR2 are SGHRS and YFSETQ. V gave up 7 bases and J gave up 2 bases; unmatched junction bases: 5. The CDR3 region has the DNA TGCGCCAGCGCCCGGGACAGTAACACTGAAGCTTTCTTT. Amino acid sequence: CASARDSNTEAFF.

The J gene is TRBJ2-7, the V gene TRBV5-1; 7 nucleotides match TRBD1. Germline CDR1 SGHRS, CDR2 YFSETQ. After removal of 1 base from V and 5 bases from J, the junction contained 9 bases not matched to a gene. The CDR3 spans 15 residues. CDR3 amino acids: CASSLSGTESNEQYF. The CDR3 DNA reads TGCGCCAGCAGCTTGTCGGGGACAGAAAGCAACGAGCAGTACTTC.

The V and J genes are TRBV29-1 and TRBJ2-5; weak D call: TRBD2 (7 bases). Looked up from germline, CDR1 is SQVTM and CDR2 is ANQGSEA. V lost 7 bases, J lost 2 bases, and 20 bases lay in between. The CDR3 consists of 15 residues. This chain's CDR3 is CSGAAGATLQETQYF. The CDR3 DNA reads as TGCAGCGGTGCCGCGGGGGCAACGCTACAAGAGACCCAGTACTTC.

This clone appeared once. The chain links TRBV13 to TRBJ1-1; D gene uncertain. The CDR3 has 15 amino acids. Germline lookup yields CDR1 PRHDT and CDR2 FYEKMQ (reference sequence). Trimming took off 1 base at V and 2 bases at J, with 11 bases between the two ends. This CDR3 is CASSLVVRGNTEAFF. The CDR3 coding sequence is TGTGCCAGCAGCTTAGTGGTCAGAGGCAACACTGAAGCTTTCTTT.